This is a list of T cell receptor beta chains from one sample in a study of T cells after yellow fever vaccination. Using its own MiXCR run on the 5' RACE reads, TCRdb lists one record per CDR3 protein. The profile covers 550,000 or so distinct CDR3 sequences, with roughly a fifth appearing a single time and around an eighth taken by the ten largest. The sample consisted of PBMCs, taken 15 days after the yellow fever booster vaccination. Receptors were obtained from a man aged 25 to 40 who received the YFV17D yellow fever vaccine. Each CDR3 is given with its conserved first and last residue. D genes are given only for firm matches. Clone sizes are given selectively: once, few, many, or a class where the clone is expanded.

clone size: .
J gene: TRBJ2-1
D gene: TRBD2
V gene: TRBV4-3
CDR3 protein: CASSQDLPSGRRNEQFF
CDR3 DNA: TGCGCCAGCAGCCAAGATCTCCCTAGCGGGAGGAGAAATGAGCAGTTCTTC

clone size: few
J gene: TRBJ2-3
D gene: .
V gene: TRBV7-8
CDR3 protein: CASSTEIYRTTDTQYF
CDR3 DNA: TGTGCCAGCAGCACCGAGATTTACCGGACCACAGATACGCAGTATTTT

clone size: .
J gene: TRBJ2-1
D gene: TRBD1
V gene: TRBV10-2
CDR3 protein: CASRNVVLGQGHNEQFF
CDR3 DNA: TGCGCCAGCAGAAACGTCGTGCTGGGACAGGGTCACAATGAGCAGTTCTTC

clone size: .
J gene: TRBJ2-6
D gene: TRBD1
V gene: TRBV9
CDR3 protein: CASSVGPQGRYSGANVLTF
CDR3 DNA: TGTGCCAGCAGCGTAGGTCCACAGGGGAGATACTCTGGGGCCAACGTCCTGACTTTC

clone size: few
J gene: TRBJ1-6
D gene: .
V gene: TRBV3-1
CDR3 protein: CASSHRWTNFNSPLHF
CDR3 DNA: TGTGCCAGCAGCCATCGGTGGACGAACTTCAATTCACCCCTCCACTTT

clone size: .
J gene: TRBJ2-7
D gene: TRBD1
V gene: TRBV15
CDR3 protein: CATSSTGTGNYEQYF
CDR3 DNA: TGTGCCACCAGCAGCACCGGGACAGGGAATTACGAGCAGTACTTC

clone size: .
J gene: TRBJ2-4
D gene: .
V gene: TRBV5-1
CDR3 protein: CASSTNSGDQYF
CDR3 DNA: TGCGCCAGCAGCACTAACAGTGGGGATCAGTACTTC

clone size: few
J gene: TRBJ2-3
D gene: .
V gene: TRBV12-3/TRBV12-4
CDR3 protein: CASSLVETDTQYF
CDR3 DNA: TGTGCCAGCAGTTTGGTAGAAACAGATACGCAGTATTTT

clone size: few
J gene: TRBJ2-1
D gene: TRBD2
V gene: TRBV6-2/TRBV6-3
CDR3 protein: CASSYSRSSGRAGLNEQFF
CDR3 DNA: TGTGCCAGCAGTTACTCGAGATCTAGCGGGAGGGCCGGTCTCAATGAGCAGTTCTTC

clone size: few
J gene: TRBJ2-7
D gene: TRBD2
V gene: TRBV3-1
CDR3 protein: CASSQSTSGRSYEQYF
CDR3 DNA: TGTGCCAGCAGCCAATCGACTAGCGGGAGGTCCTACGAGCAGTACTTC

clone size: few
J gene: TRBJ2-3
D gene: .
V gene: TRBV7-2
CDR3 protein: CASSLGGYEDTQYF
CDR3 DNA: TGTGCCAGCAGCTTAGGGGGCTATGAGGATACGCAGTATTTT